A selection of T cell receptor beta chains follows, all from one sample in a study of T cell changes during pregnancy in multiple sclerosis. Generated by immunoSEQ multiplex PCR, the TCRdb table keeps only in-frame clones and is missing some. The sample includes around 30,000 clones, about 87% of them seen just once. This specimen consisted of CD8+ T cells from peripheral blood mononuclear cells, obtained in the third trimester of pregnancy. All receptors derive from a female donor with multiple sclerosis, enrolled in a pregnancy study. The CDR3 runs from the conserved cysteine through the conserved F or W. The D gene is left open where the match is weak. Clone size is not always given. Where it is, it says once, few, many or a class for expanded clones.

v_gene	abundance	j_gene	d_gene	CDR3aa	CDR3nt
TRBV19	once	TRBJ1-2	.	CASTGDFILEGYTF	TGTGCCAGTACGGGTGACTTCATATTGGAGGGCTACACCTTC
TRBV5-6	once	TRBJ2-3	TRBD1	CASSATGGSTDTQYF	TGTGCCAGCAGCGCTACAGGGGGGAGCACAGATACGCAGTATTTT
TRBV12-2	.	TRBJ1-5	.	CASRLAFRRVQPQHF	TGTGCAAGTCGCTTAGCGTTCCGCAGGGTGCAGCCCCAGCATTTT
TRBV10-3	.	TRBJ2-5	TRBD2	CAATSGFYQETQYF	TGTGCCGCGACTAGCGGTTTCTACCAAGAGACCCAGTACTTC
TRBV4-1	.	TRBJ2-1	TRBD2	CAGEAGGPGEQFF	TGCGCTGGTGAAGCGGGGGGGCCCGGTGAGCAGTTCTTC
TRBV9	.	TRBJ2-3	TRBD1	CASSVSWTGTPSTDTQYF	TGTGCCAGCAGCGTAAGTTGGACAGGGACCCCTAGCACAGATACGCAGTATTTT
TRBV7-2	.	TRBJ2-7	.	CASSRDYEQYF	TGTGCCAGCAGCCGAGACTACGAGCAGTACTTC
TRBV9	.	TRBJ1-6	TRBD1	CASSVGTGDSPLHF	TGTGCCAGCAGCGTAGGGACAGGAGATTCACCCCTCCACTTT
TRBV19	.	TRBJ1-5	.	CASSPGAGRTNQPQHF	TGTGCCAGTAGCCCAGGTGCGGGACGGACAAATCAGCCCCAGCATTTT
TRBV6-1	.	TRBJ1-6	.	CASKHSTRPSPLHF	TGTGCCAGCAAACACAGTACAAGGCCTTCACCCCTCCACTTT
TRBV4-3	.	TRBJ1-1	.	CASSQAGDTEAFF	TGCGCCAGCAGCCAAGCAGGGGACACTGAAGCTTTCTTT
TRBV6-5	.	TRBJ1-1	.	CASSYSPDSAEAFF	TGTGCCAGCAGTTACTCGCCCGATAGCGCTGAAGCTTTCTTT
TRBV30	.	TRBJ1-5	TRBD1	CAWSLGQGDQPQHF	TGTGCCTGGAGTCTCGGCCAGGGGGATCAGCCCCAGCATTTT